The 17 T cell receptor beta chains presented below share a single source sample, sequenced in a study of blood T cell repertoires in COVID-19. The method was immunoSEQ multiplex PCR; TCRdb's version includes in-frame clones alone and lacks a portion of them. Of fewer than 150,000 clones listed, 75% to 85% were seen once; the top ten hold more than 15%. Material for sequencing was peripheral blood. These receptors all come from a man aged 80 or over with acute or convalescent COVID-19.

CDR3 in amino acids: CSVGDRRDGYTF. In nucleotides, the CDR3 is TGCAGCGTTGGGGACAGGAGAGATGGCTACACCTTC. This chain uses TRBV29-1 with TRBJ1-2, with 8 nucleotides matching TRBD1. Germline V lookup: CDR1 SQVTM, CDR2 ANQGSEA. This CDR3 is built from 12 residues. V trimming: 4 bases; J trimming: 6 bases; junction bases outside the gene matches: 4. Variable domain in full (rest from reference TRBV29-1 and TRBJ1-2): SAVISQKPSRDICQRGTSLTIQCQVDSQVTMMFWYRQQPGQSLTLIATANQGSEATYESGFVIDKFPISRPNLTFSTLTVSNMSPEDSSIYLCSVGDRRDGYTFGSGTRLTVV.

This clone was picked up one time. J is TRBJ2-5 and V is TRBV6-2 or TRBV6-3; 13 bases agree with TRBD2. CDR1 is MNHEY and CDR2 is SVGEGT in the germline V gene. The CDR3 extends over 18 amino acids. The V gene end was trimmed by 5 bases and the J gene end by 3 bases; junction bases not matched to a gene: 12. CDR3 nucleotide sequence: TGTGCCAGCAGTCCAGGTTTAAAAGGACTAGCGGGGGAAGAGACCCAGTACTTC. Amino acid sequence: CASSPGLKGLAGEETQYF.

This chain uses TRBV27 with TRBJ2-7, with a possible D match to TRBD2 (5 bases). Trimming removed 2 bases at V and 6 bases at J, with 11 bases between. This CDR3 is built from 13 residues. Germline CDR1 and CDR2: MNHEY and SMNVEV (reference sequence). The CDR3 loop reads CASSLGRGVEQYF. In nucleotides, the CDR3 is TGTGCCAGCAGTTTAGGCCGGGGAGTCGAGCAGTACTTC.

The V gene is TRBV6-2 or TRBV6-3, the J gene TRBJ2-3, with 9 bases lining up with TRBD2. The CDR3 runs to 14 residues. V gave up 2 bases and J gave up 6 bases; unmatched junction bases: 3. Germline loops: CDR1 MNHEY, CDR2 SVGEGT. In nucleotides, the CDR3 is TGTGCCAGCAGTTACAGGACTAGCGTCGATACGCAGTATTTT. Translated: CASSYRTSVDTQYF.

This chain connects TRBV5-1 to TRBJ2-7; TRBD2 matches 9 bases. The CDR3 is made up of 15 amino acids. V lost 3 bases, J lost 6 bases, and 10 bases stayed unmatched. Germline V lookup: CDR1 SGHRS, CDR2 YFSETQ. CDR3: CASSSVAGGPPEQYF. The CDR3, as DNA: TGCGCCAGCAGCTCGGTTGCGGGGGGGCCACCCGAGCAGTACTTC.

The chain uses TRBV7-9 and TRBJ1-3, with D possibly being TRBD1 (5 bases). Per the germline V gene, CDR1 is SEHNR and CDR2 is FQNEAQ (reference sequence). The germline V and J ends were trimmed by 0 bases and 2 bases, with 11 bases remaining between them. The CDR3 extends over 16 amino acids. The CDR3 sequence is CASSLAEGSPGNTIYF. The CDR3 bases are TGTGCCAGCAGCTTAGCGGAGGGGAGCCCTGGAAACACCATATATTTT.

The DNA for the CDR3 is TGTGCCAGCAGTGAAGCGCTTGGGGGGGGTTCCTACGAGCAGTACTTC. As protein: CASSEALGGGSYEQYF. V usage is TRBV2 and J usage is TRBJ2-7; 7 bases align to TRBD2. The CDR3 is 16 residues long. The trim removed 0 bases at V and 1 base at J, leaving 6 bases unmatched. Germline V lookup: CDR1 SNHLY, CDR2 FYNNEI.

This chain links TRBV5-1 with TRBJ2-7, with 8 bases lining up with TRBD1. The length of the CDR3 is 14 residues. The J segment lost 7 bases and the V segment lost 5 bases, leaving 11 bases of the junction unmatched. CDR1 SGHRS and CDR2 YFSETQ come from the germline V gene. CDR3 sequence (DNA): TGCGCCAGCAGAGCCGGGACAGGATCTACGGAGCAGTACTTC. It is translated as CASRAGTGSTEQYF.

This clone has just a few counts. The rearrangement uses TRBV5-6 and TRBJ2-3; no definite D call. Per germline, CDR1 SGHDT and CDR2 YYEEEE. The CDR3 spans 13 residues. The V end lost 4 bases, the J end lost 4 bases, and 10 bases lay between the germline ends. The CDR3 DNA reads TGTGCCAGCAGCCCTGCAGATGCAGATACGCAGTATTTT. It encodes CASSPADADTQYF.

CDR3 sequence reads: CASSVQTSGRNEQFF. CDR3 nucleotide sequence: TGTGCCAGCAGCGTTCAGACTAGCGGACGCAATGAGCAGTTCTTC. The chain recombines TRBV9 with TRBJ2-1; 9 nucleotides agree with TRBD2. The V gene end was trimmed by 2 bases and the J gene end by 6 bases; junction bases not matched to a gene: 6. Germline V gene sequence: CDR1 SGDLS, CDR2 YYNGEE. CDR3 length: 15 amino acids.

This clone was seen more than once but under ten times. The V and J genes are TRBV4-1 and TRBJ1-6, with TRBD1 matching over 8 bases. CDR1 and CDR2 (germline): MGHRA, YSYEKL. Unmatched junction bases numbered 12, after V lost 4 bases and J lost 10 bases. The CDR3 is 16 residues long. The CDR3 DNA is TGCGCCAGCAGCCCCCGGACAGGGAGGATGCAATCACCCCTCCACTTT. This encodes CASSPRTGRMQSPLHF.

This clone was observed a handful of times. The V gene is TRBV6-6, the J gene TRBJ1-1; possible D gene TRBD1, 6 bases. Trimming shortened V by 0 bases and J by 5 bases, and 10 bases separated the two germline ends. In germline, CDR1 is MNHNY, CDR2 SVGAGI (reference sequence). This CDR3 has 14 amino acids. CDR3 loop: CASSYSGGMTEAFF. The CDR3 coding sequence is TGTGCCAGCAGTTACTCAGGGGGTATGACTGAAGCTTTCTTT.

The V call is TRBV18, the J call TRBJ1-4, with a weak D call TRBD1 (5 bases). With 3 bases removed from V and 8 bases from J, the gap between germline ends came to 19 bases. CDR3 length: 16 residues. Germline lookup yields CDR1 KGHSH and CDR2 LQKENI. The CDR3 spells CASSPTTVPGQEKLFF. The CDR3 DNA sequence: TGTGCCAGCTCACCTACGACCGTGCCAGGGCAAGAAAAACTGTTTTTT.

The chain uses TRBV19 and TRBJ2-7; 10 bases line up with TRBD1. This CDR3 comprises 14 residues. Germline values: CDR1 LNHDA, CDR2 SQIVND (reference sequence). J gave up 4 bases and V 5 bases, and 5 bases lay outside the gene matches. CDR3: CASSVDRGPYEQYF. The CDR3 nucleotides are TGTGCCAGTAGTGTCGACAGGGGGCCTTACGAGCAGTACTTC.

The chain is built from TRBV12-3 or TRBV12-4 and TRBJ1-2; TRBD1 matches 11 bases. V lost 6 bases and J lost 6; bases outside the gene matches: 3. The CDR3 has 13 amino acids. The CDR3 DNA reads as TGTGCCAGCAGCGGACAGGGGGCGGATGGCTACACCTTC. Protein product: CASSGQGADGYTF.

This clone has a handful of counts. V and J are TRBV5-6 and TRBJ2-7; D uncertain. Trimming took off 4 bases at V and 6 bases at J, with 11 bases between the two ends. Germline lookup yields CDR1 SGHDT and CDR2 YYEEEE. The CDR3 consists of 12 residues. For the CDR3, the DNA is TGTGCCAGCAGCCTCAGTGGCTTCGAGCAGTACTTC. Protein: CASSLSGFEQYF.

V usage is TRBV5-1 and J usage is TRBJ1-1, with D maybe TRBD1 (5 bases). Germline V gene data show CDR1 as SGHRS and CDR2 as YFSETQ. This CDR3 is 13 amino acids long. The V and J ends lost 4 bases and 0 bases respectively, with 7 bases between them. The CDR3 DNA follows: TGCGCCAGCAGCCCAGGGATGAACACTGAAGCTTTCTTT. Encoded protein: CASSPGMNTEAFF. The full variable domain, completed using reference TRBV5-1 and TRBJ1-1, is KAGVTQTPRYLIKTRGQQVTLSCSPISGHRSVSWYQQTPGQGLQFLFEYFSETQRNKGNFPGRFSGRQFSNSRSEMNVSTLELGDSALYLCASSPGMNTEAFFGQGTRLTVV.